What follows are 25 T cell receptor beta chains derived from one specimen sequenced in a study of beta chain features in type 1 diabetes (dated 2018 in TCRdb). These receptors' antigens are unknown. What the study reported, not specific to this receptor: In all four CD4+ subsets, TCRB CDR3 length was moderately but significantly shorter in type 1 diabetes patients.

Receptors were amplified or captured by the immunoSEQ multiplex PCR assay. The entire isolated RNA was reverse transcribed using the High Capacity cDNA Reverse Transcription Kit, and thus expressed TCRB transcripts were sequenced. In TCRdb, the immuneACCESS table is reduced to in-frame sequences with V and J assigned. These tables do not hold every clone; where another copy was compared, an unresolved V gene accounts for under half, and the others remain unexplained. The sample contains approximately 730,000 clones, roughly 13% of them found a single time. The biggest ten clones account for approximately 0.022% of the sample. Sequenced input: naive CD4+ T cells from blood. This sample's cell subset or site label indicates: true naive CD4+ T cells. These receptors all stem from a man younger than 30 with type 1 diabetes.

This clone appeared a few times. V and J are TRBV27 and TRBJ2-7; TRBD1 is a possible D gene (6 bases). Germline CDR1 MNHEY, CDR2 SMNVEV (reference sequence). The CDR3 is 15 amino acids. V lost 5 bases to trimming and J lost 2 bases, with 16 bases between them. CDR3 in DNA: TGTGCCAGCAGTACCACCGGGACACTTCCCTACGAGCAGTACTTC. Its protein is CASSTTGTLPYEQYF.

This rearrangement joins TRBV19 to TRBJ2-7; D not resolved. Germline-derived CDR1 and CDR2 are LNHDA and SQIVND (reference sequence). The V and J ends lost 3 bases and 5 bases respectively, with 11 bases between them. CDR3 length: 13 amino acids. This CDR3 reads CASSIGRGDEQYF. Here the CDR3 DNA reads TGTGCCAGTAGTATCGGCAGAGGCGACGAGCAGTACTTC.

This chain connects TRBV6-5 to TRBJ2-7, with TRBD1 matching 8 bases. Germline values: CDR1 MNHEY, CDR2 SVGAGI. V shed 0 bases, J shed 2 bases, and the junction held 3 bases outside the gene matches. This CDR3 has 15 amino acids. In nucleotides, the CDR3 is TGTGCCAGCAGTTACTCGTCACAGGGGGCCTACGAGCAGTACTTC. The encoded protein is CASSYSSQGAYEQYF.

This clone has just a few counts. The chain employs TRBV2 and TRBJ2-2; D ambiguous. Germline V gene lookup returns CDR1 SNHLY and CDR2 FYNNEI. The CDR3 covers 16 residues. With 2 bases removed from V and 1 base from J, the gap between germline ends came to 11 bases. CDR3 bases: TGTGCCAGCAGTGAAAGTGGTCTAGAGAACACCGGGGAGCTGTTTTTT. Translating it yields CASSESGLENTGELFF.

V usage is TRBV6-5 and J usage is TRBJ2-2; D not resolved. Germline CDR1 MNHEY, CDR2 SVGAGI. Trimming took off 4 bases at V and 3 bases at J, with 3 bases between the two ends. This CDR3 is built from 12 residues. The CDR3 reads CASSSYTGELFF. The CDR3 DNA is TGTGCCAGCAGTTCATACACCGGGGAGCTGTTTTTT.

This clone was counted between two and nine times. The rearrangement uses TRBV9 and TRBJ1-1; D unclear. This CDR3 region has 17 residues. V gave up 1 base and J gave up 0 bases, with 16 bases separating them. Germline V gives CDR1 SGDLS, CDR2 YYNGEE. CDR3 sequence: CASSVTGKVPMNTEAFF. The CDR3 nucleotides are TGTGCCAGCAGCGTAACTGGAAAGGTGCCCATGAACACTGAAGCTTTCTTT.

The chain combines TRBV7-9 with TRBJ2-1, with a tentative D call TRBD2 (6 bases). Trimming took 5 bases from V and 7 from J, leaving 15 bases between them. Germline V gene data show CDR1 as SEHNR and CDR2 as FQNEAQ (reference sequence). The CDR3 runs to 14 residues. The chain's CDR3 is CASSPGGGVNEQFF. Written as DNA, the CDR3 is TGTGCCAGCAGCCCCGGAGGCGGGGTAAATGAGCAGTTCTTC.

J is TRBJ2-1 and V is TRBV5-1; 11 nucleotides match TRBD1. The CDR3 has 18 residues. Germline CDR1 reads SGHRS; CDR2 reads YFSETQ. V was pared by 3 bases and J by 7 bases, with 15 bases of the junction left unmatched. CDR3 sequence: CASSSEVGTGGIRNEQFF. For the CDR3, the DNA is TGCGCCAGCAGCTCGGAGGTCGGGACAGGGGGTATAAGGAATGAGCAGTTCTTC.

V gene TRBV7-3 combines with J gene TRBJ1-6; D may be TRBD1 (5 bases). CDR3 length equals 15 residues. In germline, CDR1 is SGHTA, CDR2 FQGTGA. V lost 0 bases and J lost 7, with 10 bases in between. The CDR3 bases are TGTGCCAGCAGCTTAACGGCAGGGACGAATTCACCCCTCCACTTT. Translated: CASSLTAGTNSPLHF.

V is TRBV20-1 and J is TRBJ1-4; D is uncertain. CDR1 is DFQATT, CDR2 SNEGSKA, per germline (reference sequence). CDR3 size: 11 residues. Trimming took 6 bases from V and 7 from J, leaving 9 bases between them. The CDR3 sequence is CSAEWAEKLFF. In DNA form, the CDR3 reads TGCAGTGCCGAGTGGGCTGAAAAACTGTTTTTT.

This clone has only a few counts. The chain has TRBV2 and TRBJ1-1; tentative D call: TRBD1 (5 bases). Looked up from germline, CDR1 is SNHLY and CDR2 is FYNNEI. This CDR3 region has 13 residues. V lost 7 bases to trimming and J lost 1 base, with 10 bases between them. The CDR3 DNA reads TGTGCCAGCACCCAGAGGGGGAACACTGAAGCTTTCTTT. It is translated as CASTQRGNTEAFF.

This clone was counted a few times. The CDR3 reads CASSLAGIEQFF. The CDR3 nucleotides are TGTGCCAGCAGCTTAGCCGGCATTGAGCAGTTCTTC. The chain uses TRBV7-2 and TRBJ2-1; D remains unclear. V was shortened by 0 bases and J by 9 bases, with 6 bases between the two germline ends. The germline gives CDR1 SGHTA, CDR2 FQGNSA. The CDR3 length is 12 residues.

The chain employs TRBV5-1 and TRBJ1-2; D uncertain. V gave up 3 bases and J gave up 4 bases, with 16 bases separating them. The CDR3 is made up of 15 amino acids. Germline V gene sequence: CDR1 SGHRS, CDR2 YFSETQ. The CDR3 DNA is TGCGCCAGCAGCTCCGAGCCTGACACCCCCTATGGCTACACCTTC. This gives the protein CASSSEPDTPYGYTF.

V and J are TRBV28 and TRBJ1-6, with D hard to call. CDR1 and CDR2 (germline): MDHEN, SYDVKM. CDR3 size: 11 residues. Trimming removed 2 bases from V and 8 bases from J, with 1 base in between. The CDR3 DNA is TGTGCCAGCAGTTTAGATTCACCCCTCCACTTT. It yields the protein CASSLDSPLHF. Together with reference TRBV28 and TRBJ1-6, the CDR3 gives the full variable domain: DVKVTQSSRYLVKRTGEKVFLECVQDMDHENMFWYRQDPGLGLRLIYFSYDVKMKEKGDIPEGYSVSREKKERFSLILESASTNQTSMYLCASSLDSPLHFGNGTRLTVT.

The chain combines TRBV7-2 with TRBJ2-7, with 8 bases fitting TRBD1. The CDR3 runs to 15 residues. The ends lost 6 bases at V and 3 bases at J; junction bases unmatched: 10. From germline, CDR1 is SGHTA and CDR2 FQGNSA. Here the CDR3 reads CASSRGQGANYEQYF. The CDR3 DNA sequence: TGTGCCAGCAGTCGAGGCCAGGGGGCTAACTACGAGCAGTACTTC.

The rearrangement joins TRBV28 to TRBJ2-5, with D uncertain. The V gene's germline CDR1 is MDHEN and CDR2 SYDVKM. The CDR3 covers 12 residues. Between the trimmed V and J ends, which lost 6 bases and 0 bases, there was a span of 5 bases. The CDR3: CASRGYQETQYF. The CDR3, as DNA: TGTGCCAGCAGAGGGTACCAAGAGACCCAGTACTTC.

The genes are TRBV30 and TRBJ2-7, with D tentatively TRBD1 or TRBD2 (5 bases each). Trimming cost V 5 bases and J 9 bases, with 20 bases left between them. CDR3 length: 13 amino acids. Germline CDR1 is GTSNPN and CDR2 is SVGIG (reference sequence). DNA for the CDR3: TGTGCCTGGGGGAAAGGGACCCTCATGGGGCAGTACTTC. It specifies CAWGKGTLMGQYF.

The V call is TRBV7-3, the J call TRBJ2-3; 7 bases agree with TRBD2. The CDR3 spans 15 residues. The J segment lost 4 bases and the V segment lost 5 bases, leaving 9 bases of the junction unmatched. Germline V gene sequence: CDR1 SGHTA, CDR2 FQGTGA. For the CDR3, the DNA is TGTGCCAGCAGCGACGCGGGGGAACCACCAGATACGCAGTATTTT. It is translated as CASSDAGEPPDTQYF.

This chain uses TRBV4-1 with TRBJ2-2; D is perhaps TRBD1 or TRBD2 (5 bases each). V gave up 3 bases and J gave up 4 bases, with 15 bases separating them. CDR1 is MGHRA and CDR2 is YSYEKL in the germline V gene. This CDR3 region has 16 residues. The CDR3 region has the DNA TGCGCCAGCAGCCACCCGGGGCAGGGTGGCACCGGGGAGCTGTTTTTT. Protein: CASSHPGQGGTGELFF.

This clone was seen more than once but under ten times. This chain joins TRBV10-3 and TRBJ2-7, with no clear D. The length of the CDR3 is 13 residues. V shed 4 bases and J shed 2 bases, with 9 bases lying between them. Germline V gene sequence: CDR1 ENHRY, CDR2 SYGVKD. The CDR3 DNA follows: TGTGCCATCAGTGGGGCTCCTACCTACGAGCAGTACTTC. Translated: CAISGAPTYEQYF.

This clone was counted only a few times. The gene calls are TRBV30 and TRBJ1-1; tentative D call: TRBD1 (6 bases). This CDR3 is 15 amino acids long. V dropped 0 bases and J dropped 0 bases, with 11 bases sitting between them. Germline V lookup: CDR1 GTSNPN, CDR2 SVGIG (reference sequence). In DNA form, the CDR3 reads TGTGCCTGGAGTGTAAGGGGGTTCGTGAACACTGAAGCTTTCTTT. The encoded protein is CAWSVRGFVNTEAFF.

V gene TRBV11-2 combines with J gene TRBJ2-5, with no clear D. The V end was cut by 4 bases, the J end by 1 base, with 13 bases between. The CDR3 covers 15 residues. The germline CDR1 and CDR2 sequences are SGHAT and FQNNGV. For the CDR3, the DNA is TGTGCCAGCAGCTGGGTATCAGATATCCAAGAGACCCAGTACTTC. This encodes CASSWVSDIQETQYF.

CDR3 amino acids: CASNSLQGPYEQYF. The CDR3 coding sequence is TGTGCCAGTAATTCTTTACAGGGCCCCTACGAGCAGTACTTC. The chain carries TRBV19 and TRBJ2-7; D possibly corresponds to TRBD1 (6 bases). Germline V gives CDR1 LNHDA, CDR2 SQIVND (reference sequence). This CDR3 has 14 residues. The germline V and J ends were trimmed by 7 bases and 2 bases, with 15 bases remaining between them. Variable domain in full (rest from reference TRBV19 and TRBJ2-7): DGGITQSPKYLFRKEGQNVTLSCEQNLNHDAMYWYRQDPGQGLRLIYYSQIVNDFQKGDIAEGYSVSREKKESFPLTVTSAQKNPTAFYLCASNSLQGPYEQYFGPGTRLTVT.

This clone turned up a few times. V and J are TRBV4-1 and TRBJ1-6, with D tentatively TRBD1 (5 bases). In germline, CDR1 is MGHRA, CDR2 YSYEKL. The CDR3 covers 17 residues. The V gene lost 4 bases and the J gene lost 10 bases, with 23 bases spanning the gap. CDR3 residues: CASSLGRGGPLNSPLHF. CDR3 in DNA: TGCGCCAGCAGCCTAGGACGTGGGGGACCCCTTAACTCACCCCTCCACTTT.

This clone occurred a few times. The rearrangement joins TRBV28 to TRBJ2-5, with no clear D. Germline V gene sequence: CDR1 MDHEN, CDR2 SYDVKM. This CDR3 is 14 amino acids long. V lost 5 bases to trimming and J lost 4 bases, with 14 bases between them. CDR3: CASSLVAGPETQYF. The CDR3 DNA reads as TGTGCCAGCAGTCTTGTTGCCGGCCCAGAGACCCAGTACTTC.